The sequence of this T cell receptor beta chain was determined in a study of shared clonotypes between healthy human individuals. Study summary: Per donor, three plates held CD4 naive cells, three held CD4 memory, two held CD8 naive and one held CD8 memory. Study-wide points: Sequencing depth was predicted to influence how clonotypes are shared among donors.

Trimming cost V 5 bases and J 2 bases; bases outside gene matches: 10. This CDR3 is built from 16 residues. The V gene's germline CDR1 is SGHAT and CDR2 FQNNGV. Data came from immunoSEQ multiplex PCR; TCRdb stores just in-frame clones and leaves some out. The sample has about 2 million clones, approximately 94% seen once. On this clone itself: Its target is not known.

Naive CD8 cells, CD45RO-negative and positively selected for CCR7, excluded terminally differentiated effector memory CD45RA+ cells. The TCR sequence derives from a man aged 18 to 30 in good health. The gene calls are TRBV11-2 and TRBJ1-1; 8 bases are shared with TRBD1. Sample: naive CD8+ T cells sorted from blood. Here the CDR3 reads CASSADRGRGNTEAFF. The CDR3 DNA reads as TGTGCCAGCAGCGCAGACAGGGGTCGGGGTAACACTGAAGCTTTCTTT.